This TCR beta chain was obtained from a study of T cell repertoires in cytomegalovirus infection. Overall study context: Public TCR beta signatures provided an indication of both CMV infection and a matching HLA type. Study-wide findings and caveats: Clonotype analysis showed dominance of the ex vivo response by HLA-C-restricted CMV-specific TCR beta clonotypes. Using cumulative public TCR beta family frequency, the authors identified those who carried CMV together with the relevant HLA.

Of note for this clonotype: What it recognizes is unknown.

TCRdb reprocessed the reads with MiXCR, giving one entry per CDR3 protein. The table lists a few hundred thousand distinct CDR3 sequences, 9.5% of them singletons. The germline V gene has CDR1 MNHEY and CDR2 SVGAGI. The CDR3 length is 13 residues. The V end was cut by 2 bases, the J end by 4 bases, with 9 bases between. This TCR was sampled from a human donor in good health (CMV status not recorded). Some clones in this sample may be carry-over from other donors' samples. What was sequenced was PBMCs. The V call is TRBV6-5, the J call TRBJ2-7; no reliable D call. The CDR3 DNA reads TGTGCCAGCAGTTACAGGGAATGGTACGAGCAGTACTTC. Amino acids: CASSYREWYEQYF.